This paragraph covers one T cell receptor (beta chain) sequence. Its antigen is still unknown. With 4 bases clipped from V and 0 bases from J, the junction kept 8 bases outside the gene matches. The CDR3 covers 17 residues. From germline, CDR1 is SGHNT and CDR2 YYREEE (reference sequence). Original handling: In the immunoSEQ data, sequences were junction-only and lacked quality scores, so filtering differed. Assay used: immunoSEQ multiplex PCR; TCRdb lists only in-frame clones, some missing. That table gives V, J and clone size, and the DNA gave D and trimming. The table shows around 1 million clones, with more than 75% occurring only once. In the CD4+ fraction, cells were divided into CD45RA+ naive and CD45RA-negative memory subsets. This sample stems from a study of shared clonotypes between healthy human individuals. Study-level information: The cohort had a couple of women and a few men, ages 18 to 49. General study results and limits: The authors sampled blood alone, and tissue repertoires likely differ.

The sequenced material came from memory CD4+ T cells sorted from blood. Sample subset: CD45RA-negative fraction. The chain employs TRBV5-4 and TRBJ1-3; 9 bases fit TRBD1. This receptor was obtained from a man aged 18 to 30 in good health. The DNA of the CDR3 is TGTGCCAGCAGCACACCCGGGACAGGGCGCTCTGGAAACACCATATATTTT. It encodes CASSTPGTGRSGNTIYF.